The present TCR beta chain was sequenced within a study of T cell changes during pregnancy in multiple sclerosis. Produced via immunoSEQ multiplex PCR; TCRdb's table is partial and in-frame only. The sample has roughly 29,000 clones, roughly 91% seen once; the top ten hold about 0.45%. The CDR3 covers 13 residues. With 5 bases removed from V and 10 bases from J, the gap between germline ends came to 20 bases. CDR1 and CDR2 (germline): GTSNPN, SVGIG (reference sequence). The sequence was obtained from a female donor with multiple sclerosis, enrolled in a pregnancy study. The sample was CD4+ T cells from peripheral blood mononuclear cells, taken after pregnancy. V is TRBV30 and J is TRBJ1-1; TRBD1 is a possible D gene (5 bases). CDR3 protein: CAWGQGLQGGAFF. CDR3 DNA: TGTGCCTGGGGCCAGGGTCTCCAAGGCGGAGCTTTCTTT.